This T cell receptor (beta chain) stems from a study of control samples from healthy donors and cancer patients. This clone has a handful of counts. Method: immunoSEQ multiplex PCR; TCRdb's copy keeps in-frame clones and lacks some. Of tens of thousands of clones listed, about 88% were seen once; the top ten hold under 50%. CDR1 is MNHEY, CDR2 SVGAGI, per germline. V lost 6 bases, J lost 8 bases, and 7 bases lay in between. There are 11 residues in the CDR3. Sequencing was done on a sample of PBMCs. The chain combines TRBV6-5 with TRBJ1-4, with D hard to call. The sequence derives from a man between 65 and 80 years old with lung cancer. The CDR3: CASSPLEKLFF. The CDR3 DNA reads as TGTGCCAGCAGCCCATTGGAAAAACTGTTTTTT.